This T cell receptor (beta chain) was observed in a study of cytomegalovirus exposure and HLA in healthy donors. General observations from the study: Most sequenced TCRs were rare (though some public TCRs occurred in many donors).

Details on this clone: Its target is unknown.

The V gene's germline CDR1 is MNHEY and CDR2 SVGAGI. Trimming left V 4 bases short and J 9 bases short, with 18 bases between. This CDR3 region has 14 residues. The protocol was immunoSEQ multiplex PCR, while the TCRdb copy is restricted to in-frame clones and leaves out a portion. The table records roughly 200,000 clones, roughly nine tenths of them present only once. The rearrangement links TRBV6-5 to TRBJ2-5; the D gene is possibly TRBD2 (7 bases). The sequenced sample was PBMCs. The source is a man younger than 40 in good health and CMV-seropositive. The CDR3 DNA is TGTGCCAGCAGTTTTCGACAGGATGGGAGGGCCCAGTACTTC. It is translated as CASSFRQDGRAQYF.